The source of this T cell receptor (beta chain) is a study of blood T cell repertoires in COVID-19. For the study at large: The origin of the acute and convalescent COVID-19 samples was the United States, Italy and Spain. PBMCs, B-cell-depleted T cells, or T cells provided the cDNA or gDNA that made up the material.

Original handling: Estimated nucleated cell counts came from reference gene primer amplification. Sequencing was performed with immunoSEQ multiplex PCR; in TCRdb, only in-frame clones are kept and a portion is missing. V, J and clone size are those of that table, while D and trimming were read from the DNA. This sample yields 150,000 to 200,000 clones, of which roughly 80% are seen a single time; around 8.1% belongs to the top ten. This CDR3 is 16 amino acids long. With 2 bases removed from V and 2 bases from J, the gap between germline ends came to 12 bases. Germline V lookup: CDR1 WSHSY, CDR2 SAAADI.

V usage is TRBV10-2 and J usage is TRBJ1-4; D gene uncertain. The sample comprised peripheral blood. The sequence came from a man aged 55 to 70 with acute or convalescent COVID-19. CDR3 nucleotides: TGCGCCAGCAGTGAGGGCTTGGGAGTTACTAATGAAAAACTGTTTTTT. It yields the protein CASSEGLGVTNEKLFF.